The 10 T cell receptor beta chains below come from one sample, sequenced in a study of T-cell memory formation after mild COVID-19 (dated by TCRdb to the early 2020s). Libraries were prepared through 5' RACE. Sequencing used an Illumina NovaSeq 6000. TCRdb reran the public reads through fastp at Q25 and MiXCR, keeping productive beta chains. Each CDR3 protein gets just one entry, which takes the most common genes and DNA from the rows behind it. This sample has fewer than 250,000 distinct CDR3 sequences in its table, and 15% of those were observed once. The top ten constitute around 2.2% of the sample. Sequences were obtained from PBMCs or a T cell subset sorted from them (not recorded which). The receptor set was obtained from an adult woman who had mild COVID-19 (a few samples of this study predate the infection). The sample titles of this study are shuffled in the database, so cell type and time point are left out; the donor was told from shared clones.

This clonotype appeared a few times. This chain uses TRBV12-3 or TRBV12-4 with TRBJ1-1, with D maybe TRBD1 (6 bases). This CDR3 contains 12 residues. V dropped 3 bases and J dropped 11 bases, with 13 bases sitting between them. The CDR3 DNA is TGTGCCAGCAGTTTTAGTTTAGGGGGGGCTTTCTTT. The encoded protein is CASSFSLGGAFF.

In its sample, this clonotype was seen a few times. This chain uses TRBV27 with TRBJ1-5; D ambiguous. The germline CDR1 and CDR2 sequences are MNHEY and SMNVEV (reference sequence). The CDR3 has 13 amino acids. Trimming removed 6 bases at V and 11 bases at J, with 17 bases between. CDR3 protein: CASRGNPLEAQHF. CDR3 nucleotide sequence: TGTGCCAGCAGAGGGAACCCACTTGAGGCCCAGCATTTT.

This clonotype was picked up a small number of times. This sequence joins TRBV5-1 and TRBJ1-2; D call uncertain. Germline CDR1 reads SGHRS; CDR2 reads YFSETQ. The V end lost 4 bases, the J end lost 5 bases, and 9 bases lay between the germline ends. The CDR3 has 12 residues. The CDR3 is CASSQDRYGYTF. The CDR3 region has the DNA TGCGCCAGCAGCCAGGATCGGTATGGCTACACCTTC.

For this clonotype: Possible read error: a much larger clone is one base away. This chain's CDR3 is CASSPRLGSPLHF. In DNA, the CDR3 is TGTGCCAGCAGCCCTCGACTGGGGTCACCCCTCCACTTT. This sequence joins TRBV7-6 and TRBJ1-6; D is unresolved. The CDR3 runs to 13 residues. Trimming pared 5 bases from V and 10 bases from J, leaving 12 bases between. Germline CDR1 SGHVS, CDR2 FNYEAQ.

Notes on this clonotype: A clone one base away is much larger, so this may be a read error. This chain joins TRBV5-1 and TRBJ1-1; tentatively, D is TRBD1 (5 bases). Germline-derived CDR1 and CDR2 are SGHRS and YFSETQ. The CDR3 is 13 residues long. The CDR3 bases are TGCGCCAACAGCTCCCCAGGGACCCTTGAAGCTTTCTTT. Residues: CANSSPGTLEAFF.

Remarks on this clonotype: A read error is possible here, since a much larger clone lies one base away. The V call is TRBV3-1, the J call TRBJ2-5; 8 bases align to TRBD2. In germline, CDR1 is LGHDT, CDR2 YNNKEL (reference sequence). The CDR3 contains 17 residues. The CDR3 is CASGHSTGGLVGGTQYF. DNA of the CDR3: TGTGCCAGCGGCCATTCAACGGGGGGGTTGGTCGGCGGGACCCAGTACTTC.

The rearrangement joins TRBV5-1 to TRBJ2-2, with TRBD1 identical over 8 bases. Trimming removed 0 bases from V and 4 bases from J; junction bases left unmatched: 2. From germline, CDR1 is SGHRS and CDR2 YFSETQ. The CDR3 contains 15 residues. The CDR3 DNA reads TGCGCCAGCAGCTTGGTCGGACAGGGCACCGGGGAGCTGTTTTTT. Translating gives CASSLVGQGTGELFF.

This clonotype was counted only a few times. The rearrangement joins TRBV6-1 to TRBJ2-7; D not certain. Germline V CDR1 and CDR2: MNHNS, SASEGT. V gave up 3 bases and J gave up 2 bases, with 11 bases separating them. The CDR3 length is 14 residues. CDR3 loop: CASSERRSTYEQYF. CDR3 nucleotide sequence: TGTGCCAGCAGTGAGAGAAGAAGTACCTACGAGCAGTACTTC.

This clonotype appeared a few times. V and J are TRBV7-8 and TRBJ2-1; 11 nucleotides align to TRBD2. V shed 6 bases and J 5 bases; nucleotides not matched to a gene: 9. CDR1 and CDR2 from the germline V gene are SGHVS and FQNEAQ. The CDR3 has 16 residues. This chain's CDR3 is CASSPILAGVHNEQFF. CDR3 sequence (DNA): TGTGCCAGCAGTCCTATACTAGCGGGAGTCCACAATGAGCAGTTCTTC.

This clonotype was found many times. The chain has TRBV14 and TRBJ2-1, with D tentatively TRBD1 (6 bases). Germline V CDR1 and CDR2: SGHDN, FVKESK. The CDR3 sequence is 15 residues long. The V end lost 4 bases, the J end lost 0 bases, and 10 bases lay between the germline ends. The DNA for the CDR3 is TGTGCCAGCAGCCGGAGAGGGGGCTCCTACAATGAGCAGTTCTTC. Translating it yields CASSRRGGSYNEQFF.